Below, 18 T cell receptor beta chains from the same sample are listed, as sequenced in a study of cytomegalovirus exposure and HLA in healthy donors (dated by TCRdb to 2016 to 2017). Library method: the immunoSEQ multiplex PCR assay. A mixture of 60 forward primers for TCR Vbeta segments and 13 reverse primers for TCR Jbeta segments was used in the multiplex PCR. This is the immuneACCESS table as TCRdb keeps it, with only in-frame sequences that have V and J called. A part of the clones is gone; compared with another copy, unresolved V genes explain less than half, and the rest is unexplained. Recorded for this sample are 90,000 or so clones; over 70% of them occurred a single time. The top ten hold over 2% of the sample. Sequencing used PBMCs. These receptors were obtained from a boy between 5 and 17 years old in good health and CMV-seronegative.

This clone was seen a single time. V and J are TRBV19 and TRBJ1-6; D unresolved. CDR3 size: 14 residues. Germline CDR1 LNHDA, CDR2 SQIVND (reference sequence). The V and J ends lost 5 bases and 0 bases respectively, with 5 bases between them. The CDR3 region is CASSHSSYNSPLHF. The DNA for the CDR3 is TGTGCCAGTAGTCACAGCTCCTATAATTCACCCCTCCACTTT.

The V and J genes are TRBV5-4 and TRBJ2-2, with 8 bases matching TRBD2. CDR1 is SGHNT and CDR2 is YYREEE in the germline V gene (reference sequence). The CDR3 covers 16 residues. The J segment lost 7 bases and the V segment lost 1 base, leaving 9 bases of the junction unmatched. For the CDR3, the DNA is TGTGCCAGCAGCTTGATGACGGGAGGGCCTCACGGGGAGCTGTTTTTT. The encoded protein is CASSLMTGGPHGELFF.

The V call is TRBV5-4, the J call TRBJ2-7; 10 bases are a match to TRBD2. Germline V gene lookup returns CDR1 SGHNT and CDR2 YYREEE (reference sequence). The CDR3 runs to 15 residues. J gave up 5 bases and V 0 bases, and 5 bases lay outside the gene matches. The CDR3 nucleotides are TGTGCCAGCAGCTTGGGAGCGGGAGGGCGGGACGAGCAGTACTTC. It is translated as CASSLGAGGRDEQYF.

The chain couples TRBV5-8 to TRBJ2-1, with 7 nucleotides matching TRBD2. CDR1 and CDR2 from the germline V gene are SGHTS and YDEGEE. The CDR3 runs 13 residues. The V segment lost 1 base and the J segment 9 bases; nucleotides outside the gene matches: 4. CDR3 in DNA: TGTGCCAGCAGCTTGTCGGGGGGTGGTGAGCAGTTCTTC. Protein: CASSLSGGGEQFF.

This clone was seen only a few times. This same CDR3 is encoded by further DNA sequences in the sample. This sequence joins TRBV30 and TRBJ1-2; no definite D call. Per germline, CDR1 GTSNPN and CDR2 SVGIG (reference sequence). V lost 0 bases and J 7 bases, leaving 6 bases between the germline ends. This CDR3 is 11 amino acids long. The DNA for the CDR3 is TGTGCCTGGAGTGTACGGGGTGGCTACACCTTC. Translation: CAWSVRGGYTF.

The chain couples TRBV7-9 to TRBJ2-7; 7 bases are a match to TRBD2. J was trimmed by 3 bases and V by 5 bases; bases with no gene match: 4. Germline-derived CDR1 and CDR2 are SEHNR and FQNEAQ (reference sequence). This CDR3 is 13 amino acids long. CDR3 sequence reads: CASSISGLYEQYF. DNA for the CDR3: TGTGCCAGCAGCATTAGCGGGCTCTACGAGCAGTACTTC.

The chain uses TRBV21-1 and TRBJ2-7; the DNA was not used to check the table's D call, TRBD1. TRBV21-1 constitutes a pseudogene. The CDR3 extends over 16 amino acids. CDR3 in DNA: TGTGCCAGCAGCCTGTTAGTTGACAGGAGCTCCTACGAGCAGTACTTC. The encoded protein is CASSLLVDRSSYEQYF.

This rearrangement joins TRBV7-6 to TRBJ2-1; 7 positions agree with TRBD1. The CDR3 is 13 amino acids. CDR1 is SGHVS, CDR2 FNYEAQ, per germline. J was trimmed by 8 bases and V by 5 bases; bases with no gene match: 6. The CDR3 loop reads CASSLGGGYEQFF. DNA for the CDR3: TGTGCCAGCAGCCTAGGGGGCGGCTATGAGCAGTTCTTC. The full variable domain, in which reference TRBV7-6 and TRBJ2-1 provide the parts outside the CDR3, is GAGVSQSPRYKVTKRGQDVALRCDPISGHVSLYWYRQALGQGPEFLTYFNYEAQQDKSGLPNDRFSAERPEGSISTLTIQRTEQRDSAMYRCASSLGGGYEQFFGPGTRLTVL.

The chain has TRBV5-6 and TRBJ1-2, with 8 bases matching TRBD1. Trimming removed 6 bases from V and 3 bases from J; junction bases left unmatched: 4. The CDR3 extends over 13 amino acids. Germline V gene sequence: CDR1 SGHDT, CDR2 YYEEEE. CDR3: CASKDRDDYGYTF. CDR3 bases: TGTGCCAGCAAGGACAGGGACGACTATGGCTACACCTTC.

The chain's CDR3 is CASSSLPRGGTEAFF. The CDR3 DNA sequence: TGTGCCAGCAGCTCCCTCCCAAGGGGGGGTACTGAAGCTTTCTTT. This chain links TRBV11-2 with TRBJ1-1; weak D call: TRBD1 (6 bases). Germline lookup yields CDR1 SGHAT and CDR2 FQNNGV. Trimming removed 4 bases from V and 5 bases from J, with 17 bases in between. This CDR3 comprises 15 residues.

The V gene is TRBV9, the J gene TRBJ2-7, with 10 positions matching TRBD2. V was pared by 4 bases and J by 2 bases, with 6 bases of the junction left unmatched. The CDR3 length is 15 residues. The germline gives CDR1 SGDLS, CDR2 YYNGEE. The CDR3 reads CASSSGTSVTYEQYF. The CDR3 nucleotides read TGTGCCAGCAGCTCAGGGACTAGCGTTACCTACGAGCAGTACTTC.

This chain joins TRBV28 and TRBJ1-5, with TRBD1 matching 7 bases. The CDR3 totals 15 residues. CDR1 is MDHEN, CDR2 SYDVKM, per germline. With 2 bases clipped from V and 3 bases from J, the junction kept 4 bases outside the gene matches. CDR3 protein: CASSLQGVNNQPQHF. In DNA, the CDR3 is TGTGCCAGCAGTTTACAGGGGGTCAACAATCAGCCCCAGCATTTT.

The chain combines TRBV28 with TRBJ2-7; TRBD2 might be the D (7 bases). The CDR3 runs 14 residues. Germline CDR1 reads MDHEN; CDR2 reads SYDVKM. V lost 6 bases and J 4 bases, leaving 16 bases between the germline ends. This chain's CDR3 is CASSPSGGQYEQYF. CDR3 bases: TGTGCCAGCAGCCCCTCGGGGGGCCAATACGAGCAGTACTTC.

The V and J genes are TRBV27 and TRBJ2-1, with 7 bases identical to TRBD2. There are 14 residues in the CDR3. Germline V gene sequence: CDR1 MNHEY, CDR2 SMNVEV (reference sequence). V lost 5 bases, J lost 0 bases, and 1 base stayed unmatched. The CDR3 protein is CASSPSGSYNEQFF. The CDR3 bases are TGTGCCAGCAGTCCTAGCGGCTCCTACAATGAGCAGTTCTTC.

The J gene is TRBJ2-5, the V gene TRBV7-2; 8 nucleotides match TRBD2. The end of the DNA is better explained by TRBJ2-7, so the J call may be wrong. Germline lookup yields CDR1 SGHTA and CDR2 FQGNSA. There are 16 residues in the CDR3. CDR3 nucleotide sequence: TGTGCCAGCAGCCGGGCGGCTAGCGGGCAGGAATACGAGCAGTACTTC. Translating it yields CASSRAASGQEYEQYF.

The rearrangement joins TRBV4-3 to TRBJ2-3; D is perhaps TRBD1 (5 bases). The germline V and J ends were trimmed by 1 base and 2 bases, with 22 bases remaining between them. CDR1 LGHNA and CDR2 YSLEER come from the germline V gene. The CDR3 runs 19 residues. The DNA of the CDR3 is TGCGCCAGCAGCCAAGTTGTCGACGGGTCCAGGGATCACACAGATACGCAGTATTTT. Amino acids: CASSQVVDGSRDHTDTQYF.

The rearrangement uses TRBV7-9 and TRBJ1-6, with D possibly being TRBD1 (5 bases). Germline V gene sequence: CDR1 SEHNR, CDR2 FQNEAQ (reference sequence). V shed 4 bases and J shed 4 bases, with 11 bases lying between them. This CDR3 region has 15 residues. The CDR3: CASSSPDSYNSPLHF. CDR3 nucleotides: TGTGCCAGCAGCTCCCCCGACAGTTATAATTCACCCCTCCACTTT. Full variable domain (remainder filled in from reference TRBV7-9 and TRBJ1-6): DTGVSQNPRHKITKRGQNVTFRCDPISEHNRLYWYRQTLGQGPEFLTYFQNEAQLEKSRLLSDRFSAERPKGSFSTLEIQRTEQGDSAMYLCASSSPDSYNSPLHFGNGTRLTVT.

This clone was counted a few times. This chain joins TRBV29-1 and TRBJ2-2, with D maybe TRBD1 (7 bases). Germline CDR1 SQVTM, CDR2 ANQGSEA. This CDR3 spans 12 amino acids. V dropped 3 bases and J dropped 8 bases, with 10 bases sitting between them. The CDR3 bases are TGCAGCGTTGACAGGGGGGAGGGGGAGCTGTTTTTT. Its protein is CSVDRGEGELFF.